This section outlines one T cell receptor beta chain sequence together with its context. No antigen is known for it. This specimen belongs to a study of cytomegalovirus exposure and HLA in healthy donors. Study-wide results and limits: Rare TCR sequences predominated, though certain public TCRs were found in many donors. For most subjects, TCR beta sequences were reported to predict HLA-A and HLA-B alleles with accuracy. In the analysis, some V segments, TRBV6-2 and TRBV6-3 included, were excluded as indistinguishable. Testing in vitro showed a few CMV-associated chains specific for CMV antigens.

Trimming removed 4 bases at V and 8 bases at J, with 11 bases between. CDR3 length equals 11 residues. The V gene's germline CDR1 is DFQATT and CDR2 SNEGSKA (reference sequence). A multiplex PCR was run with 60 Vbeta primers and 13 Jbeta primers. Sequenced by immunoSEQ multiplex PCR; TCRdb stores in-frame clones only, minus some. The table has over 150,000 clones, 70% to 90% seen once; the top ten hold 7%. V usage is TRBV20-1 and J usage is TRBJ1-2; maybe TRBD1 (5 bases). The material sequenced was PBMCs. This receptor was taken from a woman younger than 45 in good health and CMV-seropositive. For the CDR3, the DNA is TGCAGTGCTACCCAGGGTACGGGCTACACCTTC. Encoded protein: CSATQGTGYTF.